This T cell receptor (beta chain) was retrieved from a study of neurological immune-mediated disorders. The cDNA came from 5'RACE with 10-nucleotide random UMIs. TCRdb redid the calling of the 5' RACE reads with MiXCR, one entry per CDR3 protein. The sample lists tens of thousands of distinct CDR3 sequences, approximately 3.9% seen once, with 1.5% to 2% in the top ten. This clonotype occurred many times. Antigen unknown. Unsorted libraries were prepared from 2 million PBMCs that had been stored at -80 C. Study-wide findings and caveats: A possible signature appeared as one related-CDR3 cluster, in which phylogenetic grouping placed the repertoires of 18 of 34 multiple sclerosis patients. HTLV-1-associated myelopathy had the most TCR clonal expansion, and multiple sclerosis had the least, less than healthy controls.

CDR1 SQVTM and CDR2 ANQGSEA come from the germline V gene. Deletions cut 1 base from V and 4 bases from J, with 4 bases between. This CDR3 region has 11 residues. The sequenced material came from PBMCs. This TCR was recovered from a man in his thirties or forties with multiple sclerosis. The J gene is TRBJ1-2, the V gene TRBV29-1; no clear D gene. CDR3: CSVEGLYGYTF. CDR3 nucleotide sequence: TGCAGCGTTGAAGGGCTCTATGGCTACACCTTC.